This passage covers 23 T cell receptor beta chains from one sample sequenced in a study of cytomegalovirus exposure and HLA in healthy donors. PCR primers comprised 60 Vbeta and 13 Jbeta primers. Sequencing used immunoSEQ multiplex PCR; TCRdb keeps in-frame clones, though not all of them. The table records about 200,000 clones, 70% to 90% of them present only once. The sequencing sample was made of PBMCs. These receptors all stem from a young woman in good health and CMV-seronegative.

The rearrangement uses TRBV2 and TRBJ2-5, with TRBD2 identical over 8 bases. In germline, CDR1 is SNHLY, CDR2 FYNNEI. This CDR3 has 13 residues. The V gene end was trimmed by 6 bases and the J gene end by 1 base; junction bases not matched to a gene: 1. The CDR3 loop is CASRTSVQETQYF. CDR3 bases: TGTGCCAGCAGGACTAGCGTCCAAGAGACCCAGTACTTC.

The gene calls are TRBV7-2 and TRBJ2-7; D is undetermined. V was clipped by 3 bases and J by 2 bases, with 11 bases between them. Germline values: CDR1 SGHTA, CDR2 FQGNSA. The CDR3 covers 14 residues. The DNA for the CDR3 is TGTGCCAGCAGCTTTAGTAGAGATACCTACGAGCAGTACTTC. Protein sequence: CASSFSRDTYEQYF.

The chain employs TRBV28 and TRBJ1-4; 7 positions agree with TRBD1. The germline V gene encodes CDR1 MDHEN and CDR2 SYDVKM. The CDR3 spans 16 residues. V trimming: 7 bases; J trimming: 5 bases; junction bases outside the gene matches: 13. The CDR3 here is CASNNFQTGPNEKLFF. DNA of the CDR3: TGTGCCAGCAATAATTTCCAGACAGGGCCCAATGAAAAACTGTTTTTT.

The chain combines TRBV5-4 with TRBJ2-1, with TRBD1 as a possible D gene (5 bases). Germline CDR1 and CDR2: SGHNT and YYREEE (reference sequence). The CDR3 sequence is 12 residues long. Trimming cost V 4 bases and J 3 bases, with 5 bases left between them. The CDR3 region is CASSDSYNEQFF. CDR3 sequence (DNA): TGTGCCAGCAGCGACAGCTACAATGAGCAGTTCTTC.

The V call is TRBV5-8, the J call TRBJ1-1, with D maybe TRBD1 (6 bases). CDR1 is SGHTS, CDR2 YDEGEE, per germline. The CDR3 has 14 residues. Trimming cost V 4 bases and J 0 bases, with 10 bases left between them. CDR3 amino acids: CASSQGQLNTEAFF. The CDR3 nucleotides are TGTGCCAGCAGCCAAGGACAGTTGAACACTGAAGCTTTCTTT.

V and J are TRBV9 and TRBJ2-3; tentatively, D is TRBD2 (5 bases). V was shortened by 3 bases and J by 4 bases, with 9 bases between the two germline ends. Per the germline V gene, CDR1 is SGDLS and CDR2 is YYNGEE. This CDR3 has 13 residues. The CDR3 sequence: CASSDGVPDTQYF. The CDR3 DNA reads TGTGCCAGCAGCGACGGGGTGCCAGATACGCAGTATTTT.

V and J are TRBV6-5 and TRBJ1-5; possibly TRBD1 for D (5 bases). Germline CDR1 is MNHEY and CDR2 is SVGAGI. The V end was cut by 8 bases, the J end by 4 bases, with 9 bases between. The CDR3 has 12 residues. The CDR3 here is CASLGGNQPQHF. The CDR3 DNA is TGTGCCAGCCTCGGGGGGAATCAGCCCCAGCATTTT.

The CDR3: CASTKGLDTQYF. In nucleotides, the CDR3 is TGTGCCAGCACTAAGGGACTCGATACGCAGTATTTT. V and J are TRBV6-1 and TRBJ2-3, with D tentatively TRBD2 (6 bases). V was shortened by 7 bases and J by 6 bases, with 11 bases between the two germline ends. There are 12 residues in the CDR3. The germline gives CDR1 MNHNS, CDR2 SASEGT.

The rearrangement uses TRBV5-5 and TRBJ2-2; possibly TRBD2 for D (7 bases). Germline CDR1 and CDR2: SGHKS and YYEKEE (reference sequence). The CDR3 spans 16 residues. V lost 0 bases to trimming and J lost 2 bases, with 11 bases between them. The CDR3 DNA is TGTGCCAGCAGCTTGGAGGGGGGGGCAAACACCGGGGAGCTGTTTTTT. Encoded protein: CASSLEGGANTGELFF.

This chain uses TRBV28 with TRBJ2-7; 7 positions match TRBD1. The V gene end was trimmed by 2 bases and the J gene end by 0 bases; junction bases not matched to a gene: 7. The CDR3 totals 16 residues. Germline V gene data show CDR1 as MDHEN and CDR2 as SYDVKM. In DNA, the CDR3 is TGTGCCAGCAGTTTAACAGGGGATCCGAGCTCCTACGAGCAGTACTTC. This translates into CASSLTGDPSSYEQYF.

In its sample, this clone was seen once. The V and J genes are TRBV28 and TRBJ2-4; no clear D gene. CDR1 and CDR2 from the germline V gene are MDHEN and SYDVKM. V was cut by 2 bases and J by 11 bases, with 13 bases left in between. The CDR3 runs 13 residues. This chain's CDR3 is CASSLPSAEFQYF. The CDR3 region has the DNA TGTGCCAGCAGTTTACCCTCGGCGGAGTTTCAGTACTTC.

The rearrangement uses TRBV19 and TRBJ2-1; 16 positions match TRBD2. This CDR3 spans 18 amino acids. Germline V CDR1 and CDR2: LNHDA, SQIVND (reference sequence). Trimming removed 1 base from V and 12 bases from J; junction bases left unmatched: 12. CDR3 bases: TGTGCCAGTAGTATAGTGGGGACTAGCGGGAGGGCCCGAGTTGGGCAGTTCTTC. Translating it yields CASSIVGTSGRARVGQFF. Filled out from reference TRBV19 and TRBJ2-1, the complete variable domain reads DGGITQSPKYLFRKEGQNVTLSCEQNLNHDAMYWYRQDPGQGLRLIYYSQIVNDFQKGDIAEGYSVSREKKESFPLTVTSAQKNPTAFYLCASSIVGTSGRARVGQFFGPGTRLTVL.

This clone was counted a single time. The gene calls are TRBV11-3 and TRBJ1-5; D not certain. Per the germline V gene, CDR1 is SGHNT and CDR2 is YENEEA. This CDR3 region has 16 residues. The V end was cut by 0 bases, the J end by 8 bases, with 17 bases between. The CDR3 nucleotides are TGTGCCAGCAGCTTAGATTTACCGGGAGCGGAGGAGCCCCAGCATTTT. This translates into CASSLDLPGAEEPQHF.

The CDR3 spells CASSLQGTSGANVLTF. The CDR3 coding sequence is TGTGCCAGCAGTTTGCAGGGAACTTCAGGGGCCAACGTCCTGACTTTC. The chain has TRBV27 and TRBJ2-6, with D possibly being TRBD1 (5 bases). Germline lookup yields CDR1 MNHEY and CDR2 SMNVEV (reference sequence). The CDR3 loop spans 16 amino acids. The ends were cut back, 3 bases at V and 4 bases at J, with 13 bases in the middle.

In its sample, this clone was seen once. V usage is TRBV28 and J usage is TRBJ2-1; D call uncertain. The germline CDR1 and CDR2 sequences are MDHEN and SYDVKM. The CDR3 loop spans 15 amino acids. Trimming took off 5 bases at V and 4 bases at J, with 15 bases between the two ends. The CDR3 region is CASSLSGFQYNEQFF. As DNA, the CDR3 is TGTGCCAGCAGTCTGTCCGGGTTCCAGTACAATGAGCAGTTCTTC.

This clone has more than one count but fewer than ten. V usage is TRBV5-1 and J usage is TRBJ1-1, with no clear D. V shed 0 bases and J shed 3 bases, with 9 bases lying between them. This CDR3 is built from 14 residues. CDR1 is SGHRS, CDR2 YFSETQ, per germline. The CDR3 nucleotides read TGCGCCAGCAGCTTGGATGGGCCGTACACTGAAGCTTTCTTT. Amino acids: CASSLDGPYTEAFF.

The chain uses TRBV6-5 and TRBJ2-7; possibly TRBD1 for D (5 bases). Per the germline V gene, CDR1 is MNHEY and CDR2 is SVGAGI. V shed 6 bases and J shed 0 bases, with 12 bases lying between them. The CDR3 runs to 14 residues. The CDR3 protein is CASRRGHSSYEQYF. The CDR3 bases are TGTGCCAGCAGACGCGGACACAGCTCCTACGAGCAGTACTTC.

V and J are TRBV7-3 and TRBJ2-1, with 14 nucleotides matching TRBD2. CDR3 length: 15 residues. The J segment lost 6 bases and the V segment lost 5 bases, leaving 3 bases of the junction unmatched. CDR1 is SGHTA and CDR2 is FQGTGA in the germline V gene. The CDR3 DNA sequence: TGTGCCAGCAGCAGGACTAGCGGGGGGTTCAATGAGCAGTTCTTC. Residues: CASSRTSGGFNEQFF.

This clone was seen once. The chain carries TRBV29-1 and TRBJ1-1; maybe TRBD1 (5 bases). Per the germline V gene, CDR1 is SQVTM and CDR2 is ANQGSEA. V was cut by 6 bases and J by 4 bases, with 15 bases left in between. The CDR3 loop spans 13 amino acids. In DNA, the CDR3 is TGCAGCGTGGCAGGGTGGGTTAGCACTGAAGCTTTCTTT. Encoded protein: CSVAGWVSTEAFF.

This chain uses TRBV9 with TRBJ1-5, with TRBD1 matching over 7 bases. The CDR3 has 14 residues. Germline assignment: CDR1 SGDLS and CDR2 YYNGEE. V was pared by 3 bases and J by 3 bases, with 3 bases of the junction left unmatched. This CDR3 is CASSGQGFNQPQHF. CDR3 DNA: TGTGCCAGCAGCGGACAGGGCTTCAATCAGCCCCAGCATTTT. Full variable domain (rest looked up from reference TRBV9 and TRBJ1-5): DSGVTQTPKHLITATGQRVTLRCSPRSGDLSVYWYQQSLDQGLQFLIQYYNGEERAKGNILERFSAQQFPDLHSELNLSSLELGDSALYFCASSGQGFNQPQHFGDGTRLSIL.

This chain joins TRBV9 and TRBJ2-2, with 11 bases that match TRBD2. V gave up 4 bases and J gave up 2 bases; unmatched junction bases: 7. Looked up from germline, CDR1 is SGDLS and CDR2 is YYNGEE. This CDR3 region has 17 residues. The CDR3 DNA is TGTGCCAGCAGCTCTCCTAGCGGGGGGTCAAACACCGGGGAGCTGTTTTTT. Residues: CASSSPSGGSNTGELFF.

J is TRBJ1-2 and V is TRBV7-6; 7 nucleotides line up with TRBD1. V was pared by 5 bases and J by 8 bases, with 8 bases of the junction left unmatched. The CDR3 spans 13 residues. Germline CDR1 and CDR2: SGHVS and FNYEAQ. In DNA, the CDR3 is TGTGCCAGCAGCCAAACAGGGGTTAACGGCTACACCTTC. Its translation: CASSQTGVNGYTF.

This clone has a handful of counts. CDR3 nucleotides: TGTGCCAGCAGGCCCCGGGACTCCTACACCGGGGAGCTGTTTTTT. Its translation is CASRPRDSYTGELFF. J is TRBJ2-2 and V is TRBV6-6, with a weak D call TRBD2 (6 bases). Trimming stripped 6 bases from V and 3 bases from J, with 14 bases between. Germline CDR1 reads MNHNY; CDR2 reads SVGAGI (reference sequence). The CDR3 sequence is 15 residues long.